Listed below are T cell receptor beta chains from one sample, sequenced in a study of response to subunit inactivated influenza vaccine. TCRdb itself ran the RT-PCR reads through MiXCR, one entry per CDR3 protein. Among 500,000 or so distinct CDR3 sequences listed, 16% were seen once. The source material was CD4+ T cells sorted from PBMCs, sampled around 25 months after vaccination. All receptors derive from a man aged 50-75 years who received an inactivated influenza vaccine. Each CDR3 is given without its conserved first and last residue.

len: 12
v_gene: TRBV20-1
j_gene: TRBJ2-7
CDR3aa: SALLDRAVNEQY

len: 10
v_gene: TRBV7-9
j_gene: TRBJ2-4
CDR3aa: ASSPEGDIQY

len: 13
v_gene: TRBV5-1
j_gene: TRBJ1-5
CDR3aa: ASSLEPGGHQPQH

len: 12
v_gene: TRBV4-3
j_gene: TRBJ2-7
CDR3aa: ASSQARGAYEQY

len: 13
v_gene: TRBV6-5
j_gene: TRBJ1-3
CDR3aa: ASGYRQGIGNTIY

len: 11
v_gene: TRBV12-3/TRBV12-4
j_gene: TRBJ2-5
CDR3aa: ASSHSGQETQY

len: 13
v_gene: TRBV20-1
j_gene: TRBJ2-2
CDR3aa: SARYRTSGTGELF

len: 11
v_gene: TRBV5-1
j_gene: TRBJ2-3
CDR3aa: ASSGDYTDTQY

len: 13
v_gene: TRBV2
j_gene: TRBJ2-3
CDR3aa: AGTDVRTSTDTQY

len: 9
v_gene: TRBV29-1
j_gene: TRBJ2-7
CDR3aa: SVSGLYEQY

len: 11
v_gene: TRBV27
j_gene: TRBJ1-4
CDR3aa: ASRDGSNEKLF

len: 11
v_gene: TRBV27
j_gene: TRBJ2-3
CDR3aa: ASSVREGDTQY

len: 11
v_gene: TRBV27
j_gene: TRBJ1-2
CDR3aa: ASSLSGLDGYT

len: 11
v_gene: TRBV2
j_gene: TRBJ1-5
CDR3aa: ASTGAPSQPQH

len: 12
v_gene: TRBV20-1
j_gene: TRBJ2-2
CDR3aa: SASAGKSTGELF

len: 14
v_gene: TRBV3-1
j_gene: TRBJ2-7
CDR3aa: ASSKDPSGSSYEQY

len: 12
v_gene: TRBV10-2
j_gene: TRBJ2-3
CDR3aa: ASLGRGGTDTQY